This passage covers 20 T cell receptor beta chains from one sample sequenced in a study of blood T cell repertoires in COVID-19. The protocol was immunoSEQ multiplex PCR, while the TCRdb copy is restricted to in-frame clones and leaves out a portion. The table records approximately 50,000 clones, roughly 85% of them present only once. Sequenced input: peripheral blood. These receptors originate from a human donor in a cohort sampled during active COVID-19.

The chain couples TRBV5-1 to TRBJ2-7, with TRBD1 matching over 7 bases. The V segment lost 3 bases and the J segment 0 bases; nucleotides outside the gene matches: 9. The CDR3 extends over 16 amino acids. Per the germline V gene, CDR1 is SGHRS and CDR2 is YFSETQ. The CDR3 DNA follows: TGCGCCAGCAGCTGGAAACCGGGACAGAACTCCTACGAGCAGTACTTC. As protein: CASSWKPGQNSYEQYF. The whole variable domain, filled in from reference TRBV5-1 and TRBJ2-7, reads KAGVTQTPRYLIKTRGQQVTLSCSPISGHRSVSWYQQTPGQGLQFLFEYFSETQRNKGNFPGRFSGRQFSNSRSEMNVSTLELGDSALYLCASSWKPGQNSYEQYFGPGTRLTVT.

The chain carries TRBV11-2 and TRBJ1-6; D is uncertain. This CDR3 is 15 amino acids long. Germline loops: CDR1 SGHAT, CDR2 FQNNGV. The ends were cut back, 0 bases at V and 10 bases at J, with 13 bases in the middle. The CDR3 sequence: CASSLDRREASPLHF. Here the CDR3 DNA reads TGTGCCAGCAGCTTAGATCGGCGGGAAGCATCACCCCTCCACTTT.

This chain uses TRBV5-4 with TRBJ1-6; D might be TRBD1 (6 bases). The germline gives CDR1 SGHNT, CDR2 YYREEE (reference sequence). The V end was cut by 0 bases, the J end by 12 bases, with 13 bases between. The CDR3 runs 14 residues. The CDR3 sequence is CASSLGGGARPLHF. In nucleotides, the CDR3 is TGTGCCAGCAGCTTGGGCGGGGGGGCCCGACCCCTCCACTTT. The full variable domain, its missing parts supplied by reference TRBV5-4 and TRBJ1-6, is ETGVTQSPTHLIKTRGQQVTLRCSSQSGHNTVSWYQQALGQGPQFIFQYYREEENGRGNFPPRFSGLQFPNYSSELNVNALELDDSALYLCASSLGGGARPLHFGNGTRLTVT.

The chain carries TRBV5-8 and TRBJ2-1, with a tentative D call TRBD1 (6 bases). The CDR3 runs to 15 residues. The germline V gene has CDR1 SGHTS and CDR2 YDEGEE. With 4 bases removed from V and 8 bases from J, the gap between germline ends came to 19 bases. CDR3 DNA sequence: TGTGCCAGCAGCGTCGGGACACAGGGATACCATGAGCAGTTCTTC. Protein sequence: CASSVGTQGYHEQFF.

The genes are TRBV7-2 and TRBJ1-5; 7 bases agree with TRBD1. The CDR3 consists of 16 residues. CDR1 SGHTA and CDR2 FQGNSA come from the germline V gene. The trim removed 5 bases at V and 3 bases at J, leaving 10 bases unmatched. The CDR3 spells CASSQRQGITNQPQHF. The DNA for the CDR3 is TGTGCCAGCAGCCAGCGACAGGGTATTACCAATCAGCCCCAGCATTTT.

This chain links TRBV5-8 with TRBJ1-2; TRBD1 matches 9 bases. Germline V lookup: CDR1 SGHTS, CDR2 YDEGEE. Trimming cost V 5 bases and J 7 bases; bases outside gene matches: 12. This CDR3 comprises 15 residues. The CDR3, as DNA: TGTGCCAGCAGACGACAAGGGACAGGGCTCGGTGGCTACACCTTC. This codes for CASRRQGTGLGGYTF.

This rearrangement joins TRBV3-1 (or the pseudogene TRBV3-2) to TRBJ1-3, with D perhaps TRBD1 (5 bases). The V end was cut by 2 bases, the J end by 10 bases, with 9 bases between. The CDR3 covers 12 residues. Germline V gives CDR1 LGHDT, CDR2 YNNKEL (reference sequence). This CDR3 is CASSQSQGTIYF. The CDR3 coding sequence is TGTGCCAGCAGCCAATCGCAGGGAACCATATATTTT.

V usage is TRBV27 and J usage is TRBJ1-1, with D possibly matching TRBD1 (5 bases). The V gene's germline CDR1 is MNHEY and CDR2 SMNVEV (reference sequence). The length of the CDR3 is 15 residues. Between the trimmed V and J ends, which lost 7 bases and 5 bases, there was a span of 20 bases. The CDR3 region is CASTNPNIKGTEAFF. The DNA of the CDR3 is TGTGCCAGCACTAACCCTAACATCAAGGGGACTGAAGCTTTCTTT.

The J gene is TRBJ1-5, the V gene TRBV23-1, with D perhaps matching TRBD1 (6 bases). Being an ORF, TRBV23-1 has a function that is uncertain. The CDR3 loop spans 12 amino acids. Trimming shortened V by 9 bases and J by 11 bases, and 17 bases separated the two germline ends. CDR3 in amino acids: CASSGHLPAQHF. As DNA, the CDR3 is TGCGCCAGTTCGGGACACCTTCCGGCCCAGCATTTT.

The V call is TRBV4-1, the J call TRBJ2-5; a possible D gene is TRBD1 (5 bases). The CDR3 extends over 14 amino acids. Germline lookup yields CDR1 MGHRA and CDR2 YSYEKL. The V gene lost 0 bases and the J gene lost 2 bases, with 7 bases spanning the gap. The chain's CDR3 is CASSQDPGQETQYF. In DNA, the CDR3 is TGCGCCAGCAGCCAAGACCCAGGGCAAGAGACCCAGTACTTC.

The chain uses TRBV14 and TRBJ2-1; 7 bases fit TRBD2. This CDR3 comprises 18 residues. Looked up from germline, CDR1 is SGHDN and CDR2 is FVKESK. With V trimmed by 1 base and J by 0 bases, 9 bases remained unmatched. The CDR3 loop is CASSQGFGGKGSYNEQFF. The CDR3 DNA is TGTGCCAGCAGCCAAGGGTTCGGGGGGAAAGGCTCCTACAATGAGCAGTTCTTC.

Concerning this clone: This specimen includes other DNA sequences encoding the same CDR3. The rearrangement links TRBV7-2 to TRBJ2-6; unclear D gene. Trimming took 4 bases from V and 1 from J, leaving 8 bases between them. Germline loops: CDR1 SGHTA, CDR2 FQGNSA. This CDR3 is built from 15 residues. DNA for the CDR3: TGTGCCAGCAGCTCCGGAGTTTCTGGGGCCAACGTCCTGACTTTC. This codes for CASSSGVSGANVLTF.

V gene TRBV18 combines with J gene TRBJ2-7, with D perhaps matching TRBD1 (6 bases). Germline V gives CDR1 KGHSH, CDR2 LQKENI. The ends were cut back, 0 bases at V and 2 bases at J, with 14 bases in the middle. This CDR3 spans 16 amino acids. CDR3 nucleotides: TGTGCCAGCTCACCACCAGACAGGTGGCAGGCCTACGAGCAGTACTTC. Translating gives CASSPPDRWQAYEQYF.

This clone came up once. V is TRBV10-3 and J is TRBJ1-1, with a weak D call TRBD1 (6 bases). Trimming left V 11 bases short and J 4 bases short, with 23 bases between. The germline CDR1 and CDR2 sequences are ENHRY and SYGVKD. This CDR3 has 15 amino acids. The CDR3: CAPEGGGRVGTEAFF. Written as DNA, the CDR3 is TGTGCCCCCGAGGGGGGGGGCAGGGTGGGCACTGAAGCTTTCTTT.

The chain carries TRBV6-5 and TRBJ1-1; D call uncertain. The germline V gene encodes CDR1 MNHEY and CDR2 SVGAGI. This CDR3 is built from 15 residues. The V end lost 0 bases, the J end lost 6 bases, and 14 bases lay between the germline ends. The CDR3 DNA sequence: TGTGCCAGCAGTTACTCGTCCCGGGGTAGGGCTGAAGCTTTCTTT. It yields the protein CASSYSSRGRAEAFF.

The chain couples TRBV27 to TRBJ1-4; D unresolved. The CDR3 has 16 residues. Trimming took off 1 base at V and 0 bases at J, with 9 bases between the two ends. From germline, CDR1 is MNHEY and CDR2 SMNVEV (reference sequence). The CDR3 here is CASSLFGVATNEKLFF. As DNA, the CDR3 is TGTGCCAGCAGTTTATTTGGAGTTGCAACTAATGAAAAACTGTTTTTT.

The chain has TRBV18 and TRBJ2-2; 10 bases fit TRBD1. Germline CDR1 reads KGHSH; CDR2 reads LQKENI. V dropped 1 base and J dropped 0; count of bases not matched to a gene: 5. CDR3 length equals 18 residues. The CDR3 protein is CASSPQSGQGANTGELFF. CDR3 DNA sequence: TGTGCCAGCTCACCACAATCCGGACAGGGGGCGAACACCGGGGAGCTGTTTTTT.

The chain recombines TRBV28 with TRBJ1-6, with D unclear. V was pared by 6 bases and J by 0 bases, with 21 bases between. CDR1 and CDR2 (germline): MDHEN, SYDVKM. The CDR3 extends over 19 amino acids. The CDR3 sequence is CASRPIVGRASSYNSPLHF. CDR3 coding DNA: TGTGCCAGCAGGCCAATAGTGGGTCGAGCTAGCTCCTATAATTCACCCCTCCACTTT.

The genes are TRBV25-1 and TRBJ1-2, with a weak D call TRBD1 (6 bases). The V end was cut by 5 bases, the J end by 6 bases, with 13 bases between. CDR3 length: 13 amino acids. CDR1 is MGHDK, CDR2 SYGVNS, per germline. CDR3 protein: CASSSRGHDGYTF. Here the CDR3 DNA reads TGTGCCAGCAGTTCGCGGGGGCACGATGGCTACACCTTC.

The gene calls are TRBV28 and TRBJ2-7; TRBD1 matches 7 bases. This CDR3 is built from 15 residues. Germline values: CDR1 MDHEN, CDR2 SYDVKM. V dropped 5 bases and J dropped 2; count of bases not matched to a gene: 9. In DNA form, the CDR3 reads TGTGCCAGCAGTCTCGGGACAGATGGGGCCTACGAGCAGTACTTC. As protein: CASSLGTDGAYEQYF.